Included here is one T cell receptor (beta chain) sequence, with context. The V gene's germline CDR1 is SGHVS and CDR2 FNYEAQ. V shed 2 bases and J 4 bases; nucleotides not matched to a gene: 11. The CDR3 contains 16 residues. Assay: immunoSEQ multiplex PCR; the TCRdb copy retains only in-frame clones and omits some. The repertoire holds about 350,000 clones, approximately 86% seen once, with about 10% in the top ten. The sample belongs to a study of Ad26.COV2.S vaccination and SARS-CoV-2 variants. Specified treatment: roughly 19 received Ad26.COV2.S at low or high dose, single or two shots; about 5 received placebo; per-sample allocation not given. The study sampled participants on day 63 after the first vaccine or placebo injection.

The material sequenced was peripheral blood, taken in a trial of Ad26.COV2.S vaccine versus placebo. The sequence came from a person between 18 and 59 years old who received the Ad26.COV2.S COVID-19 vaccine or a placebo. The chain has TRBV7-6 and TRBJ2-7; 7 bases agree with TRBD2. The DNA for the CDR3 is TGTGCCAGCAGCTTAAGCCCCAGCGGGAAATCTTACGAGCAGTACTTC. Amino acid sequence: CASSLSPSGKSYEQYF.